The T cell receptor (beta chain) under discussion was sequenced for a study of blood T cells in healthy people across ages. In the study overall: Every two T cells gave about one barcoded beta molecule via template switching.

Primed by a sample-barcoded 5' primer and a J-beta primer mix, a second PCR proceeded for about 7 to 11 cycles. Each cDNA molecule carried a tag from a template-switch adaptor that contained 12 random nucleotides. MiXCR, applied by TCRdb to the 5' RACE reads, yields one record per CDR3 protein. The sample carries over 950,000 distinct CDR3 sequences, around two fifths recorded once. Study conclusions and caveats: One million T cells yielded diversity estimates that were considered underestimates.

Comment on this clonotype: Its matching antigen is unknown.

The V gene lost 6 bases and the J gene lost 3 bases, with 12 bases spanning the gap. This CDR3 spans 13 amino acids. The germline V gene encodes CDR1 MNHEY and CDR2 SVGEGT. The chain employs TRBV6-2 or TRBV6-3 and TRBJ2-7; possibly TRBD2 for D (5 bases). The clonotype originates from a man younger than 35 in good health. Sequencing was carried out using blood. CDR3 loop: CASREVGNYEQYF. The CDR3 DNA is TGTGCCAGCAGAGAGGTCGGGAACTACGAGCAGTACTTC.